This paragraph covers one T cell receptor (beta chain) sequence. The antigen remains unidentified. V shed 3 bases and J shed 5 bases, with 10 bases lying between them. Germline V lookup: CDR1 SEHNR, CDR2 FQNEAQ (reference sequence). The CDR3 spans 13 residues. Clones were read by immunoSEQ multiplex PCR, and TCRdb kept only the in-frame ones, dropping some. The data show about 36,000 clones, about 94% seen once. This record belongs to a study of circulating and synovial CD4+ cells in juvenile arthritis. Study-wide points: Shared-clonotype fractions with synovium likely underestimate full repertoire overlap.

This TCR was recovered from a human donor with juvenile idiopathic arthritis. Sequenced sample: CD4+ T cells from blood. The chain is built from TRBV7-9 and TRBJ1-2; D gene unclear. In DNA, the CDR3 is TGTGCCAGCAGCTTCGACGGGTTATATGGCTACACCTTC. This codes for CASSFDGLYGYTF.